The 22 T cell receptor beta chains presented below share a single source sample, sequenced in a study of T cells in Graves' hyperthyroidism and ophthalmopathy. The source material, RNA transcripts, was used to amplify TCR beta CDR3 regions. HTBI primers were the set used in a first-round RT-PCR of the TCR CDR3. TCRdb recomputed calls from the multiplex PCR reads with MiXCR, one row per CDR3 protein. Of roughly 330,000 distinct CDR3 sequences in the sample, roughly 17% were seen once. Sequencing used blood. The receptors were sampled from a man aged 30 to 39 with Graves' hyperthyroidism.

This clonotype was counted many times. The chain recombines TRBV24-1 with TRBJ2-1; D assignment may be TRBD1 or TRBD2 (5 bases each). The germline V gene has CDR1 KGHDR and CDR2 SFDVKD. V was trimmed by 4 bases and J by 0 bases, leaving 12 bases between them. The CDR3 covers 16 residues. The CDR3 DNA reads TGTGCCACCAGTGAAATCGGGACCGGCTCCTACAATGAGCAGTTCTTC. Amino acids: CATSEIGTGSYNEQFF.

The chain couples TRBV30 to TRBJ1-4, with D unclear. CDR3 length: 14 residues. Germline CDR1 and CDR2: GTSNPN and SVGIG (reference sequence). V lost 4 bases and J 4 bases, leaving 13 bases between the germline ends. CDR3 DNA: TGTGCCTGGACCGCCCTGGGCCTTAATGAAAAACTGTTTTTT. Translated, it gives CAWTALGLNEKLFF. The full variable domain, its missing parts supplied by reference TRBV30 and TRBJ1-4, is SQTIHQWPATLVQPVGSPLSLECTVEGTSNPNLYWYRQAAGRGLQLLFYSVGIGQISSEVPQNLSASRPQDRQFILSSKKLLLSDSGFYLCAWTALGLNEKLFFGSGTQLSVL.

This clonotype was seen many times. The chain recombines TRBV27 with TRBJ1-1; D call uncertain. CDR3 length equals 14 residues. Trimming stripped 6 bases from V and 1 base from J, with 12 bases between. Germline-derived CDR1 and CDR2 are MNHEY and SMNVEV (reference sequence). CDR3 region: CASRLNLENTEAFF. CDR3 nucleotides: TGTGCCAGCAGACTAAACCTAGAGAACACTGAAGCTTTCTTT.

This clonotype was observed a handful of times. The chain couples TRBV6-1 to TRBJ2-7; a possible D gene is TRBD2 (5 bases). The V gene's germline CDR1 is MNHNS and CDR2 SASEGT. Trimming took 1 base from V and 2 from J, leaving 12 bases between them. This CDR3 region has 15 residues. The CDR3 nucleotides read TGTGCCAGCAGTGAAGTGGCGGGCACTACCTACGAGCAGTACTTC. Translating it yields CASSEVAGTTYEQYF.

This clonotype was counted at least ten times. The chain couples TRBV12-3 or TRBV12-4 to TRBJ1-1, with 9 bases aligning to TRBD1. The CDR3 runs to 17 residues. Trimming took 5 bases from V and 1 from J; bases not matched to a gene: 11. CDR3 amino acids: CASSTGGAGGKNTEAFF. The CDR3 DNA is TGTGCCAGCAGTACAGGGGGCGCGGGAGGGAAGAACACTGAAGCTTTCTTT.

Ten or more counts support this clonotype. The V gene is TRBV10-3, the J gene TRBJ2-3; 9 nucleotides agree with TRBD2. Germline V gene lookup returns CDR1 ENHRY and CDR2 SYGVKD. With 3 bases clipped from V and 3 bases from J, the junction kept 7 bases outside the gene matches. The CDR3 contains 16 residues. The CDR3 is CAISDPRSGGTDTQYF. The CDR3 DNA reads TGTGCCATCAGTGACCCGAGAAGCGGGGGGACAGATACGCAGTATTTT.

This chain connects TRBV4-2 to TRBJ2-1, with a weak D call TRBD1 (6 bases). Germline CDR1 is LGHNA and CDR2 is YNFKEQ. Deletions cut 4 bases from V and 7 bases from J, with 14 bases between. This CDR3 is 14 amino acids long. CDR3 nucleotide sequence: TGTGCCAGCAGCCGCAGGGAAGGGGGTAATGAGCAGTTCTTC. Translation gives CASSRREGGNEQFF.

This clonotype was recorded a few times. A much larger clone differs by one base, so this may be a read error. The chain uses TRBV6-1 and TRBJ2-7; D uncertain. V was trimmed by 4 bases and J by 3 bases, leaving 7 bases between them. This CDR3 is 12 amino acids long. CDR1 is MNHNS and CDR2 is SASEGT in the germline V gene. The DNA of the CDR3 is TGTGCCAGCAGTGCAGCAATCTACGAGCAGTACTTC. Protein sequence: CASSAAIYEQYF.

This clonotype was seen at least ten times. This chain connects TRBV28 to TRBJ2-7; 7 bases match TRBD1. The CDR3 consists of 13 residues. V was clipped by 7 bases and J by 4 bases; unmatched bases: 7. Germline loops: CDR1 MDHEN, CDR2 SYDVKM. CDR3: CASTQQGDYEQYF. As DNA, the CDR3 is TGTGCCAGCACCCAGCAGGGGGATTACGAGCAGTACTTC.

At least ten counts were recorded for this clonotype. The gene calls are TRBV29-1 and TRBJ2-1; maybe TRBD2 (5 bases). This CDR3 has 14 residues. Between the trimmed V and J ends, which lost 4 bases and 0 bases, there was a span of 10 bases. CDR1 and CDR2 (germline): SQVTM, ANQGSEA. This CDR3 is CSVGGFGSYNEQFF. DNA of the CDR3: TGCAGCGTTGGAGGGTTCGGCTCCTACAATGAGCAGTTCTTC.

The V and J genes are TRBV28 and TRBJ1-2; D might be TRBD1 (6 bases). CDR3 length: 13 amino acids. Germline V gene lookup returns CDR1 MDHEN and CDR2 SYDVKM. The V gene lost 7 bases and the J gene lost 8 bases, with 17 bases spanning the gap. This CDR3 is CASKDRTLLGYTF. The CDR3 nucleotides are TGTGCCAGCAAGGACAGAACCTTGTTGGGCTACACCTTC.

This clonotype was found many times. The CDR3 nucleotides are TGTGCCAGCAGCCCGACCGAAGGTTCCTACGAGCAGTACTTC. Protein product: CASSPTEGSYEQYF. This chain connects TRBV3-1 to TRBJ2-7; D not resolved. Germline CDR1 and CDR2: LGHDT and YNNKEL (reference sequence). V shed 4 bases and J shed 1 base, with 11 bases lying between them. This CDR3 comprises 14 residues.

This clonotype was seen repeatedly, ten times or more. V gene TRBV27 combines with J gene TRBJ2-3; possible D gene TRBD2, 6 bases. V lost 4 bases and J lost 8, with 22 bases in between. This CDR3 has 16 residues. The V gene's germline CDR1 is MNHEY and CDR2 SMNVEV (reference sequence). DNA of the CDR3: TGTGCCAGCAGTTCCCCTTTGGGAGGCCCCGGGGGTACGCAGTATTTT. This gives the protein CASSSPLGGPGGTQYF.

This clonotype has ten or more counts. The genes are TRBV20-1 and TRBJ2-7; D tentatively fits TRBD1 or TRBD2 (7 bases each). The germline V and J ends were trimmed by 0 bases and 4 bases, with 19 bases remaining between them. The CDR3 length is 16 residues. The V gene's germline CDR1 is DFQATT and CDR2 SNEGSKA (reference sequence). CDR3 DNA: TGCAGTGCTAGAGATAGAAAGGGGAGGGACAGATACGAGCAGTACTTC. This codes for CSARDRKGRDRYEQYF.

This clonotype was observed at least ten times. The chain recombines TRBV6-5 with TRBJ2-7; tentatively, D is TRBD1 (6 bases). Germline CDR1 MNHEY, CDR2 SVGAGI. V dropped 2 bases and J dropped 2 bases, with 19 bases sitting between them. CDR3 length: 17 amino acids. The CDR3 DNA reads TGTGCCAGCAGTTACGCACAGGGACGCTCGGAGCCCTACGAGCAGTACTTC. Protein: CASSYAQGRSEPYEQYF.

This clonotype appeared a few times. Possible read error: a much larger clone is one base away. J is TRBJ2-1 and V is TRBV20-1; D may correspond to TRBD1 or TRBD2 (5 bases each). CDR1 and CDR2 (germline): DFQATT, SNEGSKA (reference sequence). The CDR3 spans 15 residues. The V end lost 0 bases, the J end lost 8 bases, and 17 bases lay between the germline ends. The CDR3 protein is CSARDGGSANDEQFF. The CDR3 region has the DNA TGCAGTGCTAGAGATGGGGGTAGCGCGAACGATGAGCAGTTCTTC.

This clonotype was seen repeatedly, ten times or more. The J gene is TRBJ1-1, the V gene TRBV28, with 7 nucleotides matching TRBD1. Trimming removed 10 bases from V and 1 base from J; junction bases left unmatched: 6. Germline V CDR1 and CDR2: MDHEN, SYDVKM. The CDR3 spans 13 residues. The CDR3 sequence: CATRQGTNTEAFF. CDR3 DNA: TGTGCCACCCGACAGGGCACGAACACTGAAGCTTTCTTT.

This clonotype appeared many times. This chain uses TRBV11-2 with TRBJ2-5, with 8 bases fitting TRBD2. Germline CDR1 is SGHAT and CDR2 is FQNNGV. V was clipped by 3 bases and J by 4 bases; unmatched bases: 7. The CDR3 is 15 amino acids. CDR3 amino acids: CASSFGGGVGETQYF. The CDR3 nucleotides read TGTGCCAGCAGCTTCGGGGGGGGGGTAGGAGAGACCCAGTACTTC.

This clonotype was seen more than once but under ten times. The V gene is TRBV9, the J gene TRBJ1-1; D is undetermined. Trimming removed 0 bases from V and 1 base from J, with 10 bases in between. CDR3 size: 15 residues. From germline, CDR1 is SGDLS and CDR2 YYNGEE. CDR3 in amino acids: CASSVAPTGNTEAFF. CDR3 DNA sequence: TGTGCCAGCAGCGTAGCCCCCACGGGGAACACTGAAGCTTTCTTT. Combining the CDR3 with reference TRBV9 and TRBJ1-1 gives the whole variable domain DSGVTQTPKHLITATGQRVTLRCSPRSGDLSVYWYQQSLDQGLQFLIQYYNGEERAKGNILERFSAQQFPDLHSELNLSSLELGDSALYFCASSVAPTGNTEAFFGQGTRLTVV.

This clonotype was recorded a few times. This sequence joins TRBV5-1 and TRBJ1-2; no reliable D call. CDR1 and CDR2 from the germline V gene are SGHRS and YFSETQ. The V end was cut by 3 bases, the J end by 0 bases, with 9 bases between. CDR3 length: 14 amino acids. CDR3 residues: CASSSAATNYGYTF. The CDR3 nucleotides are TGCGCCAGCAGCTCGGCAGCTACTAACTATGGCTACACCTTC.

The chain links TRBV19 to TRBJ2-2, with D hard to call. Trimming removed 6 bases at V and 7 bases at J, with 3 bases between. The CDR3 contains 10 residues. Germline CDR1 is LNHDA and CDR2 is SQIVND (reference sequence). CDR3 nucleotides: TGTGCCAGTAGGAACGGGGAGCTGTTTTTT. Its protein product is CASRNGELFF.

This chain links TRBV29-1 with TRBJ1-1, with D tentatively TRBD1 (6 bases). The CDR3 is 16 amino acids. Looked up from germline, CDR1 is SQVTM and CDR2 is ANQGSEA. The V and J ends lost 2 bases and 1 base respectively, with 17 bases between them. CDR3 bases: TGCAGCGTTGAATTCAGTAGTTGGGGGCAGAACACTGAAGCTTTCTTT. This encodes CSVEFSSWGQNTEAFF.